Following are 18 T cell receptor beta chains from one sample sequenced in a study of radiotherapy plus CTLA-4 blockade in lung cancer. Sequencing used immunoSEQ multiplex PCR; TCRdb keeps in-frame clones, though not all of them. The sample lists approximately 100,000 clones, around four fifths occurring once. Sequencing used peripheral blood, obtained from a patient treated with radiotherapy plus ipilimumab. The receptors stem from a human donor with non-small cell lung cancer who had a partial response to radiotherapy plus ipilimumab.

The chain employs TRBV6-5 and TRBJ2-7, with TRBD1 as a possible D gene (7 bases). V shed 8 bases and J shed 4 bases, with 21 bases lying between them. Germline values: CDR1 MNHEY, CDR2 SVGAGI. The CDR3 loop spans 15 amino acids. In DNA, the CDR3 is TGTGCCAGCGCCCTGGAGGGGGCCCCTAGGTACGAGCAGTACTTC. This sequence encodes CASALEGAPRYEQYF.

The chain recombines TRBV19 with TRBJ2-7, with a tentative D call TRBD2 (5 bases). The germline V and J ends were trimmed by 10 bases and 4 bases, with 14 bases remaining between them. From germline, CDR1 is LNHDA and CDR2 SQIVND (reference sequence). The CDR3 covers 12 residues. The CDR3 loop reads CATASGFYEQYF. CDR3 coding DNA: TGTGCCACCGCTTCGGGGTTTTACGAGCAGTACTTC.

The chain employs TRBV19 and TRBJ1-1; no definite D call. V lost 2 bases and J 1 base, leaving 11 bases between the germline ends. The germline V gene has CDR1 LNHDA and CDR2 SQIVND (reference sequence). There are 15 residues in the CDR3. This CDR3 is CASSITAVKNTEAFF. The CDR3 coding sequence is TGTGCCAGTAGTATAACAGCGGTGAAGAACACTGAAGCTTTCTTT.

The CDR3: CASSLQGDTEAFF. As DNA, the CDR3 is TGTGCCAGCAGCTTACAAGGGGACACTGAAGCTTTCTTT. The V call is TRBV7-7, the J call TRBJ1-1; perhaps TRBD1 as D (5 bases). V lost 2 bases, J lost 3 bases, and 7 bases lay in between. The length of the CDR3 is 13 residues. Germline CDR1 and CDR2: SSHAT and FNYEAQ (reference sequence).

This clone showed up just a few times. CDR3 DNA: TGTGCCAGCAGTCCGACGGGACAGGGGGCCGCTGAAGCTTTCTTT. It encodes CASSPTGQGAAEAFF. The chain recombines TRBV28 with TRBJ1-1, with 12 bases lining up with TRBD1. V was clipped by 5 bases and J by 6 bases; unmatched bases: 7. From germline, CDR1 is MDHEN and CDR2 SYDVKM. The CDR3 spans 15 residues.

This clone was observed a single time. This sequence joins TRBV5-4 and TRBJ2-3; D perhaps matches TRBD2 (6 bases). CDR3 size: 16 residues. Trimming took 4 bases from V and 0 from J, leaving 15 bases between them. Germline CDR1 and CDR2: SGHNT and YYREEE (reference sequence). CDR3 loop: CASSGGLGLSTDTQYF. The CDR3 DNA sequence: TGTGCCAGCAGCGGGGGTTTGGGACTTAGCACAGATACGCAGTATTTT.

This chain joins TRBV29-1 and TRBJ2-1, with TRBD2 identical over 8 bases. The V and J ends lost 4 bases and 8 bases, in that order; junction bases with no gene match: 4. Germline lookup yields CDR1 SQVTM and CDR2 ANQGSEA. The CDR3 sequence is 12 residues long. CDR3 region: CSVGTSFDEQFF. The CDR3 coding sequence is TGCAGCGTTGGGACTAGCTTCGATGAGCAGTTCTTC.

This chain connects TRBV11-1 to TRBJ2-1, with a weak D call TRBD1 (6 bases). Between the trimmed V and J ends, which lost 2 bases and 4 bases, there was a span of 6 bases. The CDR3 covers 13 residues. Germline CDR1 reads SGHAT; CDR2 reads FQDESV (reference sequence). The CDR3 DNA sequence: TGTGCCAGCAGCTTAAGGGGGTACAATGAGCAGTTCTTC. Translation gives CASSLRGYNEQFF. The whole variable domain, filled in from reference TRBV11-1 and TRBJ2-1, reads EAEVAQSPRYKITEKSQAVAFWCDPISGHATLYWYRQILGQGPELLVQFQDESVVDDSQLPKDRFSAERLKGVDSTLKIQPAELGDSAMYLCASSLRGYNEQFFGPGTRLTVL.

The J gene is TRBJ2-7, the V gene TRBV14, with unresolved D. CDR1 is SGHDN and CDR2 is FVKESK in the germline V gene. This CDR3 contains 16 residues. Trimming removed 0 bases from V and 0 bases from J, with 12 bases in between. This chain's CDR3 is CASSQERTPYSYEQYF. CDR3 in DNA: TGTGCCAGCAGCCAAGAACGCACTCCTTACTCCTACGAGCAGTACTTC.

V gene TRBV28 combines with J gene TRBJ2-1, with D perhaps TRBD1 (6 bases). Germline V gene lookup returns CDR1 MDHEN and CDR2 SYDVKM. This CDR3 spans 15 amino acids. V lost 7 bases to trimming and J lost 7 bases, with 20 bases between them. CDR3 loop: CASNPAGVVRNEQFF. The CDR3 DNA sequence: TGTGCCAGCAATCCCGCAGGGGTAGTTCGTAATGAGCAGTTCTTC.

For the CDR3, the DNA is TGTGCCAGCAGGCGACAGGTCGCGAACACCGGGGAGCTGTTTTTT. It specifies CASRRQVANTGELFF. The chain uses TRBV28 and TRBJ2-2; D may be TRBD1 (6 bases). This CDR3 is built from 15 residues. The germline V gene encodes CDR1 MDHEN and CDR2 SYDVKM. V lost 6 bases to trimming and J lost 0 bases, with 11 bases between them.

CDR3: CASSAGGEDGYTF. CDR3 in DNA: TGTGCCAGCAGTGCGGGCGGGGAGGATGGCTACACCTTC. This chain uses TRBV28 with TRBJ1-2; the D is unclear. The CDR3 extends over 13 amino acids. Between the trimmed V and J ends, which lost 5 bases and 6 bases, there was a span of 13 bases. The germline gives CDR1 MDHEN, CDR2 SYDVKM.

The genes are TRBV6-1 and TRBJ2-3, with D tentatively TRBD1 (6 bases). This CDR3 has 15 residues. From germline, CDR1 is MNHNS and CDR2 SASEGT. Trimming removed 6 bases from V and 0 bases from J, with 13 bases in between. The CDR3 DNA is TGTGCCAGCAGGACCTATGACAGGAGCACAGATACGCAGTATTTT. It specifies CASRTYDRSTDTQYF.

The chain is built from TRBV19 and TRBJ1-1, with TRBD1 as a possible D gene (5 bases). In germline, CDR1 is LNHDA, CDR2 SQIVND (reference sequence). The CDR3 length is 16 residues. Trimming took off 6 bases at V and 6 bases at J, with 23 bases between the two ends. The CDR3: CASSTLQQGARSEAFF. The CDR3, as DNA: TGTGCCAGTAGCACCCTACAGCAGGGCGCCCGATCTGAAGCTTTCTTT.

The gene calls are TRBV9 and TRBJ2-1, with a possible D match to TRBD2 (6 bases). The V end lost 0 bases, the J end lost 8 bases, and 15 bases lay between the germline ends. The CDR3 runs to 15 residues. CDR1 SGDLS and CDR2 YYNGEE come from the germline V gene. CDR3 region: CASSVAVAEVDEQFF. CDR3 bases: TGTGCCAGCAGCGTAGCGGTAGCGGAGGTGGATGAGCAGTTCTTC.

This chain connects TRBV29-1 to TRBJ2-3; 9 bases agree with TRBD2. This CDR3 spans 13 amino acids. Germline loops: CDR1 SQVTM, CDR2 ANQGSEA. CDR3 DNA sequence: TGCAGTATAGCGGGGGAAAGCACAGATACGCAGTATTTT. This encodes CSIAGESTDTQYF.

This clone was seen only once. V is TRBV29-1 and J is TRBJ2-7; 10 bases are a match to TRBD1. CDR3 length: 14 residues. V lost 7 bases, J lost 0 bases, and 6 bases stayed unmatched. From germline, CDR1 is SQVTM and CDR2 ANQGSEA. For the CDR3, the DNA is TGCAGCGCCCGGACAGGGGGGGGCTCCTACGAGCAGTACTTC. Translating it yields CSARTGGGSYEQYF.

The chain combines TRBV7-3 with TRBJ2-7, with TRBD1 as a possible D gene (6 bases). The CDR3 contains 14 residues. Per germline, CDR1 SGHTA and CDR2 FQGTGA. Trimming removed 2 bases at V and 3 bases at J, with 11 bases between. The CDR3 sequence is CASSLGGQIYEQYF. The CDR3 nucleotides are TGTGCCAGCAGCTTAGGTGGACAGATCTACGAGCAGTACTTC.